A selection of T cell receptor beta chains follows, all from one sample in a study of metastatic and nonmetastatic thyroid tumors. TCRdb recomputed clones from the PCR reads via MiXCR. The sample consists of tens of thousands of clones, less than 60% of them appearing once. Sequenced input: tumor tissue. Every receptor here comes from a male donor with papillary thyroid cancer or a benign thyroid nodule (not recorded which). Some clones in this sample may be carry-over from other donors' samples. Each CDR3 is given with its conserved first and last residue. D genes are given only for firm matches. A clone size is listed for some rows: how often the clone was seen (once, few, many), or a class if it is expanded.

j_call v_call clone_size d_call cdr3_nt cdr3_aa
TRBJ1-1 TRBV30 once TRBD1 TGTGCCTGGGCCGGGACAGTGAACACTGAAGCTTTCTTT CAWAGTVNTEAFF
TRBJ1-5 TRBV20-1 - - TGCAGTGCTACAGACAGGCATCAGCCCCAGCATTTT CSATDRHQPQHF
TRBJ2-1 TRBV4-1 - - TGCGCCAGCAGCCGGCAGCCTAGCGAGTACAATGAGCAGTTCTTC CASSRQPSEYNEQFF
TRBJ1-2 TRBV7-2 - - TGTGGCAGCAGCGCCGGATCCGGAGGGGGCTATGGCTACACCTTC CGSSAGSGGGYGYTF
TRBJ2-7 TRBV5-1 - - TGCGCCAGCATGAGGGGTGGATCCTACGAGCAGTACTTC CASMRGGSYEQYF
TRBJ1-2 TRBV14 - - TGTGCCAGCAGCCAATCTCTCCTGGGAGGCTACACCTTC CASSQSLLGGYTF
TRBJ2-7 TRBV7-8 - - TGTGCCAGCAGCTTAGGTACGGGGATCGACGAGCAGTACTTC CASSLGTGIDEQYF
TRBJ2-7 TRBV6-1 few - TGTGCCAGCAGTGATAGTCCCTCGACTGCCACCTACGAGCAGTACTTC CASSDSPSTATYEQYF
TRBJ1-5 TRBV6-1 - - TGTGCCAGCAACCGGAGCAATCAGCCCCAGCATTTT CASNRSNQPQHF
TRBJ2-2 TRBV5-1 - - TGCGCCAGCAGCTTGATAACAGCATGGGTTAACACCGGGGAGCTGTTTTTT CASSLITAWVNTGELFF
TRBJ1-5 TRBV4-1 - - TGCGCCAGCAGCCACCCCGTCGGACCTATAAGCAATCAGCCCCAGCATTTT CASSHPVGPISNQPQHF
TRBJ1-6 TRBV30 - - TGTGCCTGGAGTGTACAAATACAGTACGGACACCCACCCCTCCACTTT CAWSVQIQYGHPPLHF
TRBJ1-2 TRBV30 - - TGTGCCTATATGACAGTTAACTATGGCTACACCTTC CAYMTVNYGYTF
TRBJ2-7 TRBV19 - TRBD1 TGTGCCAGTAGTATCGGACAGGAAGCCTACGAGCAGTACTTC CASSIGQEAYEQYF
TRBJ2-1 TRBV9 - TRBD2 TGTGCCAGCAGCGTAGGTGCTAGCGGGAGGGCCGATGAGCAGTTCTTC CASSVGASGRADEQFF
TRBJ1-2 TRBV2 - - TGTGCCAGCAGTGAGAGAAGGGTGAGAGAGGGCTACACCTTC CASSERRVREGYTF
TRBJ2-7 TRBV7-8 few - TGTGCCAGCAGCTTATCCACAAACGAGCAGTACTTC CASSLSTNEQYF
TRBJ1-2 TRBV20-1 - - TGCAGTGCTAACCTTCGACCGACTAACTATGGCTACACCTTC CSANLRPTNYGYTF
TRBJ1-2 TRBV28 medium-sized - TGTGCCAGCAGTTCACCCCCCCGGGTTAACTATGGCTACACCTTC CASSSPPRVNYGYTF
TRBJ2-1 TRBV15 - TRBD1 TGTGCCACCAGCAGGTCCGGGACAGGGGCTTTATCCAATGAGCAGTTCTTC CATSRSGTGALSNEQFF
TRBJ2-7 TRBV29-1 - - TGCAGCGTCCTCCTCTCCTACGAGCAGTACTTC CSVLLSYEQYF
TRBJ2-3 TRBV5-1 - - TGCGCCAGCAGCATCCTGACCCCCACAGATACGCAGTATTTT CASSILTPTDTQYF
TRBJ2-7 TRBV20-1 few TRBD1 TGCAGTGCTAGAGATGGACAGGGGGCATACGAGCAGTACTTC CSARDGQGAYEQYF
TRBJ1-2 TRBV11-2 - - TGTGCCAGCAGCCTTGACAGGTACTATGGCTACACCTTC CASSLDRYYGYTF
TRBJ1-2 TRBV30 - - TGTGCCTGGAGTTCAATCGGGGGCCCCACCTTC CAWSSIGGPTF
TRBJ1-5 TRBV18 - - TGTGCCAGCTCCGAATTAGGGACTGGAAGCAATCAGCCCCAGCATTTT CASSELGTGSNQPQHF
TRBJ1-1 TRBV30 once TRBD1 TGTGCCTGGAGTTGGGACAGGGGCTCTGAAGCTTTCTTT CAWSWDRGSEAFF
TRBJ1-1 TRBV9 - - TGTGCCAGCAGCGTAGGTTGGAACACTGAAGCTTTCTTT CASSVGWNTEAFF
TRBJ1-2 TRBV28 - - TGTGCCACCGGGGGGTCGGGCACAGACCCTAACTATGGCTACACCTTC CATGGSGTDPNYGYTF
TRBJ2-3 TRBV20-1 - TRBD2 TGCAGTGCTGACCTGGGACTAGCGGGAGCGGCAGATACGCAGTATTTT CSADLGLAGAADTQYF
TRBJ2-7 TRBV20-1 - - TGCAGTGCTAGAGGTGAATCGGGCTACGAGCAGTACTTC CSARGESGYEQYF
TRBJ2-2 TRBV20-1 - - TGCAGTGCTAGAGCGGGCTTAACGAACACCGGGGAGCTGTTTTTT CSARAGLTNTGELFF
TRBJ2-7 TRBV15 - TRBD1 TGTGCCACCAGCAGAGATCAGGGGGCGTACGAGCAGTACTTC CATSRDQGAYEQYF
TRBJ2-5 TRBV12-5 - TRBD2 TGTGCTAGTGGTACCGGACTAGCGGGAGATAGAGAGACCCAGTACTTC CASGTGLAGDRETQYF
TRBJ1-6 TRBV6-1 few - TGTGCCAGCAGTGAAGAGTTAGGACGGGGCAATTCACCCCTCCACTTT CASSEELGRGNSPLHF
TRBJ2-7 TRBV20-1 once TRBD2 TGCAGTGCTAGGAAGCGGGGAAATTTCTACGAGCAGTACTTC CSARKRGNFYEQYF
TRBJ1-1 TRBV28 - - TGTGCCAGCTTAGGGACTATGGGATTTACTGAAGCTTTCTTT CASLGTMGFTEAFF
TRBJ1-1 TRBV11-2 - - TGTGCCAGCAGCTTAGGGGGCACCGCTGAAGCTTTCTTT CASSLGGTAEAFF
TRBJ1-5 TRBV19 - TRBD1 TGTGCCAGTAGTATAACAGGGGATAGCAATCAGCCCCAGCATTTT CASSITGDSNQPQHF
TRBJ2-3 TRBV7-3 - - TGTGCCAGCAGCTTAACGTTGGTTGGATCTACACTCCGAGATACGCAGTATTTT CASSLTLVGSTLRDTQYF
TRBJ1-1 TRBV6-1 - TRBD1 TGTGCCAGCAGTGACCCGGGACAGGGGGCTACTGAAGCTTTCTTT CASSDPGQGATEAFF
TRBJ2-3 TRBV28 - TRBD2 TGTGCCAGCGGCCAGACTAGCGGGCGGACAGATACGCAGTATTTT CASGQTSGRTDTQYF
TRBJ2-1 TRBV20-1 - TRBD2 TGCAGTGCTAGAGGTAGGGGACTAGCGGCCTACAATGAGCAGTTCTTC CSARGRGLAAYNEQFF
TRBJ2-1 TRBV7-2 - - TGTGCCAGCAGCTTTGGGAGCTCGAATGAGCAGTTCTTC CASSFGSSNEQFF
TRBJ1-5 TRBV11-2 - TRBD1 TGTGCCAGCAGCCGGGACAGGGATCAGCCCCAGCATTTT CASSRDRDQPQHF